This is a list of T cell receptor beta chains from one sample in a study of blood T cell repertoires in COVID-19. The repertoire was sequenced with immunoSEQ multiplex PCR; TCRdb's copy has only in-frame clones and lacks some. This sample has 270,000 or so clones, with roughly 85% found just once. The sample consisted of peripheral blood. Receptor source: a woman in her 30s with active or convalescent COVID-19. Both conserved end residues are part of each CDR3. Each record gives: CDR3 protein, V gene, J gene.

CATSVGAGDSNQPQHF	TRBV24-1	TRBJ1-5
CASSQGQGPTHTQYF	TRBV14	TRBJ2-3
CASSYPGLAGGYQETQYF	TRBV6-2/TRBV6-3	TRBJ2-5
CASSLDQGDYEQYF	TRBV28	TRBJ2-7
CASSLGTLTNTGELFF	TRBV5-1	TRBJ2-2
CASSGVPGANVLTF	TRBV2	TRBJ2-6
CASSEFIGGNTEAFF	TRBV2	TRBJ1-1
CSARRSGGNEKLFF	TRBV29-1	TRBJ1-4
CASSPLAGGNNEQFF	TRBV18	TRBJ2-1
CASSSPGFTEAFF	TRBV5-1	TRBJ1-1
CASSPTSGGYNEQFF	TRBV3-1/TRBV3-2	TRBJ2-1
CASGGSFNSPLHF	TRBV12-3/TRBV12-4	TRBJ1-6
CASSPQGGKNTEAFF	TRBV7-3	TRBJ1-1
CASSPSLGTGEGNTIYF	TRBV5-1	TRBJ1-3
CASSQNGGSSGNTIYF	TRBV18	TRBJ1-3
CASSFKLRTRFDRDNEQFF	TRBV7-9	TRBJ2-1
CASSTMRGRLGGYTF	TRBV6-2/TRBV6-3	TRBJ1-2
CASSIPGTEAFF	TRBV19	TRBJ1-1
CASSEGAAIYGYTF	TRBV5-6	TRBJ1-2
CASSRGYNSPLHF	TRBV30	TRBJ1-6
CASSRFSGGASYEQYF	TRBV4-3	TRBJ2-7
CASSDSEGPGELFF	TRBV6-4	TRBJ2-2
CASRGTGDYSPLHF	TRBV19	TRBJ1-6
CASSYSRGALHF	TRBV6-5	TRBJ1-6
CASSLGRNTEAFF	TRBV5-6	TRBJ1-1
CASSQGTGERWFLNQPQHF	TRBV5-5	TRBJ1-5
CASRRAGGMNTEAFF	TRBV21-1	TRBJ1-1
CATSPLGQMNTEAFF	TRBV5-1	TRBJ1-1
CASSPLAGYEQFF	TRBV6-5	TRBJ2-1
CASSKTCGAPMNTEAFF	TRBV21-1	TRBJ1-1
CASSYSGRGSNEQFF	TRBV6-5	TRBJ2-1
CASSSASDAAYEQYF	TRBV7-9	TRBJ2-7
CASKEQGIAGGQETQYF	TRBV2	TRBJ2-5
CASTLLTGDGYTF	TRBV7-9	TRBJ1-2
CASSADSYTDTQYF	TRBV19	TRBJ2-3
CSAPRQGEAFF	TRBV20-1	TRBJ1-1
CATSRLFGMGAFF	TRBV11-2	TRBJ1-1
CASSPSLKLADTDTQYF	TRBV7-6	TRBJ2-3